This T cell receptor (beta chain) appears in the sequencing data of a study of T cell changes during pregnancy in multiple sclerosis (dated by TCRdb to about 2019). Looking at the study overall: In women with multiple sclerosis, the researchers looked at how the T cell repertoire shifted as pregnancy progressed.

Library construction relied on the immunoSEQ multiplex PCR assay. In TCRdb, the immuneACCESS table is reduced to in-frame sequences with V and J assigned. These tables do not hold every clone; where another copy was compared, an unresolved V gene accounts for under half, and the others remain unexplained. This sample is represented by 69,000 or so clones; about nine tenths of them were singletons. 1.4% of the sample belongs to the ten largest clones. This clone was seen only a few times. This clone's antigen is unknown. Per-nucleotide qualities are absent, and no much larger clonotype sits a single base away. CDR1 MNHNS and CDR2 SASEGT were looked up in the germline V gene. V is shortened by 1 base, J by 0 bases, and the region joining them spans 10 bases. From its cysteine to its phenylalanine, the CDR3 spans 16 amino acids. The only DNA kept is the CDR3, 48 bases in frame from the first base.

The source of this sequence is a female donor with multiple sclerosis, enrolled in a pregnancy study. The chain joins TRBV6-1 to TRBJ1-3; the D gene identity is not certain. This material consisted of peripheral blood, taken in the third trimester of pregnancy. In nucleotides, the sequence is TGTGCCAGCAGTGAAGATCCGGGGATCTCTGGAAACACCATATATTTT. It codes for CASSEDPGISGNTIYF.